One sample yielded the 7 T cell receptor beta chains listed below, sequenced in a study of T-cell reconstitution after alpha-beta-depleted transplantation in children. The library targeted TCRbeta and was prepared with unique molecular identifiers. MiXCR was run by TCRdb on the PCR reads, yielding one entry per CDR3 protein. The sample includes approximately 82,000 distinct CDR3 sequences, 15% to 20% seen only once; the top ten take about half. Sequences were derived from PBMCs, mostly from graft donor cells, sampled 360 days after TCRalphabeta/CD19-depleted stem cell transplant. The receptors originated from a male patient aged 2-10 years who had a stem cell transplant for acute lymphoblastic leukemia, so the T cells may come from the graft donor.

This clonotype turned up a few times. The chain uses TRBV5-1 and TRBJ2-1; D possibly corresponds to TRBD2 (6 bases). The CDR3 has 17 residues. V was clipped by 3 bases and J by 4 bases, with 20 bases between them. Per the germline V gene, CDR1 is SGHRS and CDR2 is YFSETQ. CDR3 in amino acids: CASSSLGGLFAYNEQFF. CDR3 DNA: TGCGCCAGCAGCTCTTTGGGAGGACTATTTGCGTACAATGAGCAGTTCTTC.

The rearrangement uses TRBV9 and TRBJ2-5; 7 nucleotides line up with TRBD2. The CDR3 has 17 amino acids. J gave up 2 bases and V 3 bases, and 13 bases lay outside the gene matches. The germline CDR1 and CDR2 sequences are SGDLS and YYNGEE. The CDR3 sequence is CASSAEKGGSYQETQYF. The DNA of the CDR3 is TGTGCCAGCAGCGCCGAGAAAGGCGGGAGCTATCAAGAGACCCAGTACTTC.

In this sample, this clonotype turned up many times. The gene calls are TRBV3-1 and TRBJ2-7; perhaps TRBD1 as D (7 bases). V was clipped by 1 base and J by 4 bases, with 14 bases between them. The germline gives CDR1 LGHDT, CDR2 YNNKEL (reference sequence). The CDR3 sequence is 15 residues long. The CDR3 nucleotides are TGTGCCAGCAGCCAAGCCGCGGGACAGAGGTACGAGCAGTACTTC. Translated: CASSQAAGQRYEQYF.

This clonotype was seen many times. In DNA form, the CDR3 reads TGTGCCACCAGTGATCCCGGGGGACCCACCGGGGAGCTGTTTTTT. As protein: CATSDPGGPTGELFF. The chain couples TRBV24-1 to TRBJ2-2; TRBD2 is a possible D gene (6 bases). Germline V CDR1 and CDR2: KGHDR, SFDVKD. CDR3 size: 15 residues. V lost 3 bases and J 4 bases, leaving 11 bases between the germline ends.

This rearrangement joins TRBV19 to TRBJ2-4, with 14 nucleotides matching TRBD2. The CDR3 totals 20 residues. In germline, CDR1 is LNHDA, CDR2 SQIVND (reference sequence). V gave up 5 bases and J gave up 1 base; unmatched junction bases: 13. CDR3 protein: CASSPRLAGGPSRAKNIQYF. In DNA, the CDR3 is TGTGCCAGTAGTCCGAGACTAGCGGGAGGGCCCTCTCGTGCCAAAAACATTCAGTACTTC.

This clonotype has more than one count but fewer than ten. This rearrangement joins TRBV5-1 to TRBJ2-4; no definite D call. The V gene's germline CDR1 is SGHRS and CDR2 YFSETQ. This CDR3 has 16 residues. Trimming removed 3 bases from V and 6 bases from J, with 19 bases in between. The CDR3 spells CASSSTYKSYRNIQYF. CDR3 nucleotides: TGCGCCAGCAGCTCAACGTATAAGTCCTATAGAAACATTCAGTACTTC.

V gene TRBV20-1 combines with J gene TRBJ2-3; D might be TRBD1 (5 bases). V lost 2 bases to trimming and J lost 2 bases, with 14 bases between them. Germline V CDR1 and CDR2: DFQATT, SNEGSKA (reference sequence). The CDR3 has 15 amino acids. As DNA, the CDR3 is TGCAGTGCTAGAAAAGTCCCGGACAACACAGATACGCAGTATTTT. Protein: CSARKVPDNTDTQYF.